This T cell receptor (beta chain) was found in a study of T cell repertoires in cytomegalovirus infection (dated by TCRdb to the late 2010s). Turning to the overall study: Donor HLA type was relevant to the analysis, because carriage of CMV infection together with the matching HLA type was indicated by public TCR beta signatures. Summary of the overall study and its limitations: The ex vivo response was dominated by HLA-C-restricted CMV-specific TCR beta clonotypes, which also provided the single most frequent clonotype in two of eight donors. Cumulative frequency of public TCR beta family members discriminated carriers of CMV infection plus the relevant HLA type in this cohort and an independent 352-donor cohort.

Sequencing was carried out with an Illumina HiSeq 1500. The public reads were quality trimmed at Q25 with fastp and then assembled into clones with MiXCR by TCRdb, keeping productive beta chains. Duplicate CDR3 protein sequences are folded into a single record with the most common DNA and genes. The sample profile shows around 260,000 distinct CDR3 sequences; approximately 8.3% of them were found once. In total, the top ten clones hold more than 13% of the sample. The cysteine opens and the phenylalanine closes a CDR3 of 14 amino acids. Only the CDR3 region is kept as DNA, spanning 42 bases read in frame from base 1. Based on the germline V gene, the CDR1 and CDR2 sequences are SNHLY and FYNNEI. V is cut by 2 bases and J by 6 bases, and the space between the germline ends is 13 bases. This clonotype was counted at least ten times. Its target antigen remains unknown. Nothing much larger sits one base from this clone, and base qualities are not available.

This TCR derives from a human donor in good health (CMV status not recorded). Some clones in this sample may be carry-over from other donors' samples. The V and J genes are TRBV2 and TRBJ2-5, and TRBD2 may be the D gene, going by 5 matching bases. Sequencing used PBMCs. The nucleotides read TGTGCCAGCAGTGAACAAACTAGTGGAAAGACCCAGTACTTC. Its protein is CASSEQTSGKTQYF. The entire variable domain, with the stretches around the CDR3 drawn from the reference TRBV2 and TRBJ2-5 proteins, is EPEVTQTPSHQVTQMGQEVILRCVPISNHLYFYWYRQILGQKVEFLVSFYNNEISEKSEIFDDQFSVERPDGSNFTLKIRSTKLEDSAMYFCASSEQTSGKTQYFGPGTRLLVL.